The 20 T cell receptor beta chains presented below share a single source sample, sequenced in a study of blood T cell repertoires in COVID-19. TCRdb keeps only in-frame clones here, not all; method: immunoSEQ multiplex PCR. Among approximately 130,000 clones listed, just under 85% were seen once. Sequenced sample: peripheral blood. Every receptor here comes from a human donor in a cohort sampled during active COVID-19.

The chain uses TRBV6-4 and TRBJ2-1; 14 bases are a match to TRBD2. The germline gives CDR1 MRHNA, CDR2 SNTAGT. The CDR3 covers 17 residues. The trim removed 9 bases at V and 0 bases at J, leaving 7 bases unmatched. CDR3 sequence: CARSGLAGADSYNEQFF. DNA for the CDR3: TGTGCCAGGTCGGGACTAGCGGGGGCCGACTCCTACAATGAGCAGTTCTTC.

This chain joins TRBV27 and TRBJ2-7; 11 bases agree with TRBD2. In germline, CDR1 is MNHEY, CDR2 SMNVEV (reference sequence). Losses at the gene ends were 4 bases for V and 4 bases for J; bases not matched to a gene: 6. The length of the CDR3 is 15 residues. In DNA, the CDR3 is TGTGCCAGCAGTTATCCAGGGACTAGCGGATACGAGCAGTACTTC. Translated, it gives CASSYPGTSGYEQYF.

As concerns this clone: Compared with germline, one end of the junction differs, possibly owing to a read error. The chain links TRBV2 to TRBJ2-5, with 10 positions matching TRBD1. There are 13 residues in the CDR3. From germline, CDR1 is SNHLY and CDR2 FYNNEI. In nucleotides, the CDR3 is TGTGCCAGCAGTGATTCCCGGGGGGACAGGGGCGACTTC. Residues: CASSDSRGDRGDF.

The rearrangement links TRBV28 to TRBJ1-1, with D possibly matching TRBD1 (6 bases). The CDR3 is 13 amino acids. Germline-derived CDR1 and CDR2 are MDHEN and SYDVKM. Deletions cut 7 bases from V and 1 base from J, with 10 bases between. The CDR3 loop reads CASTGHPNTEAFF. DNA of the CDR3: TGTGCCAGCACGGGACACCCGAACACTGAAGCTTTCTTT. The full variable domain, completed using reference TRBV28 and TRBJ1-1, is DVKVTQSSRYLVKRTGEKVFLECVQDMDHENMFWYRQDPGLGLRLIYFSYDVKMKEKGDIPEGYSVSREKKERFSLILESASTNQTSMYLCASTGHPNTEAFFGQGTRLTVV.

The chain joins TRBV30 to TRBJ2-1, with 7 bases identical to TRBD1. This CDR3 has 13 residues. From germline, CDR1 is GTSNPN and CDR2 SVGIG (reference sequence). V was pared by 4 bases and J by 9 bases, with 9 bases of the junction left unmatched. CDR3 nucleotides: TGTGCCTGGAACAGGGGTATATCGAGTGAGCAGTTCTTC. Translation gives CAWNRGISSEQFF.

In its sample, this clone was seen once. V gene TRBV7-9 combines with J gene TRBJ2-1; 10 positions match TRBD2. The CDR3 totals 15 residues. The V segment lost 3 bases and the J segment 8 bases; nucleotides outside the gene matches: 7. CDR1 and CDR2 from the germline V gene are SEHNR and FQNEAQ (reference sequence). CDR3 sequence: CASSLQRGGRHEQFF. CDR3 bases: TGTGCCAGCAGCTTGCAGCGGGGGGGCCGGCATGAGCAGTTCTTC. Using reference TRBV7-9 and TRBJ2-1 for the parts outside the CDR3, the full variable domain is DTGVSQNPRHKITKRGQNVTFRCDPISEHNRLYWYRQTLGQGPEFLTYFQNEAQLEKSRLLSDRFSAERPKGSFSTLEIQRTEQGDSAMYLCASSLQRGGRHEQFFGPGTRLTVL.

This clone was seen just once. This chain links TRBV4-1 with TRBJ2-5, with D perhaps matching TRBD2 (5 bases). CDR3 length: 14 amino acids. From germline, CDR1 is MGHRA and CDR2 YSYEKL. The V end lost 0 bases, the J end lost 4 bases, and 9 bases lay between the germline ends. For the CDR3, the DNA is TGCGCCAGCAGCCAAGAATCACTAGGAGAGACCCAGTACTTC. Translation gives CASSQESLGETQYF.

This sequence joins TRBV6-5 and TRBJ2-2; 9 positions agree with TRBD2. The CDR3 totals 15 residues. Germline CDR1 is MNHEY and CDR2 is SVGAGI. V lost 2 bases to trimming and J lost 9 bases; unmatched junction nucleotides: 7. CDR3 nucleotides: TGTGCCAGCAGTTACGAGTTAGCGGGGGTCCGGGAGCTGTTTTTT. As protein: CASSYELAGVRELFF.

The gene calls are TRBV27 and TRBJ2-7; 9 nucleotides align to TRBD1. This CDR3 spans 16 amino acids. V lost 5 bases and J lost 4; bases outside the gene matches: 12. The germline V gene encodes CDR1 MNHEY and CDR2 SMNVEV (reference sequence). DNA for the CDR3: TGTGCCAGCAGTCTCAAACCGGGACAGGGACCGTACGAGCAGTACTTC. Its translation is CASSLKPGQGPYEQYF.

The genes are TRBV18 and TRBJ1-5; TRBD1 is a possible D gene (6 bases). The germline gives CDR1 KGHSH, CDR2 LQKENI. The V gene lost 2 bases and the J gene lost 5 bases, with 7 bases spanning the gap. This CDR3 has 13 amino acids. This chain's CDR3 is CASSPDRHQPQHF. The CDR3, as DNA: TGTGCCAGCTCACCAGACAGGCATCAGCCCCAGCATTTT.

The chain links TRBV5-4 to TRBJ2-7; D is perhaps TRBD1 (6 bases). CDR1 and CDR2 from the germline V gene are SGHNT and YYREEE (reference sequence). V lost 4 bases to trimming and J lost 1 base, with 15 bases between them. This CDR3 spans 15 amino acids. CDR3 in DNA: TGTGCCAGCAGCCTCGGAAGGGGGATTTCCTACGAGCAGTACTTC. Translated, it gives CASSLGRGISYEQYF.

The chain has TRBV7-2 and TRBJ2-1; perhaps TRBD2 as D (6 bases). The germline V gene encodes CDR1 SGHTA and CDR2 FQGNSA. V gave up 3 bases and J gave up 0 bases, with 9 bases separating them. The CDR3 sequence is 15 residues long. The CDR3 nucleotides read TGTGCCAGCAGCTTGGAGGGGAGCTCCTACAATGAGCAGTTCTTC. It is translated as CASSLEGSSYNEQFF.

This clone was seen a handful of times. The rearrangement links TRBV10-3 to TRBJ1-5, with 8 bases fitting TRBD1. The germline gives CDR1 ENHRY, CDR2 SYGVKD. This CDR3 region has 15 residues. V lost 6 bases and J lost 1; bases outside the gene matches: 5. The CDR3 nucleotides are TGTGCCATCAGGGCAGGGGGCGGGAGCAATCAGCCCCAGCATTTT. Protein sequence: CAIRAGGGSNQPQHF.

The CDR3 DNA sequence: TGTGCCAGCAGCGTAGGAGGGGGTGGCTACACCTTC. Translation gives CASSVGGGGYTF. The V gene is TRBV9, the J gene TRBJ1-2; tentative D call: TRBD1 (6 bases). In germline, CDR1 is SGDLS, CDR2 YYNGEE. Deletions cut 0 bases from V and 7 bases from J, with 7 bases between. The CDR3 totals 12 residues. The full variable domain, with the rest looked up from reference TRBV9 and TRBJ1-2, is DSGVTQTPKHLITATGQRVTLRCSPRSGDLSVYWYQQSLDQGLQFLIQYYNGEERAKGNILERFSAQQFPDLHSELNLSSLELGDSALYFCASSVGGGGYTFGSGTRLTVV.

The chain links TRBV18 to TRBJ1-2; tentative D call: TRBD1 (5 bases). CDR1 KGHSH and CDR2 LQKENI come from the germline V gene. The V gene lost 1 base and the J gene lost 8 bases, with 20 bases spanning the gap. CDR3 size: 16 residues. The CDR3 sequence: CASSPRRDQSGGGYTF. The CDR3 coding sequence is TGTGCCAGCTCACCACGGCGGGACCAGTCGGGGGGAGGCTACACCTTC.

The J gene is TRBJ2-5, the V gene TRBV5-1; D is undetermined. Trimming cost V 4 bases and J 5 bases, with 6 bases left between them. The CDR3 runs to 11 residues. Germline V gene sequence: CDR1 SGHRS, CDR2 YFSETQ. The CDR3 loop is CASSRDETQYF. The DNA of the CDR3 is TGCGCCAGCAGCCGAGATGAGACCCAGTACTTC. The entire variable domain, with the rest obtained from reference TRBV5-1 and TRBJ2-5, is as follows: KAGVTQTPRYLIKTRGQQVTLSCSPISGHRSVSWYQQTPGQGLQFLFEYFSETQRNKGNFPGRFSGRQFSNSRSEMNVSTLELGDSALYLCASSRDETQYFGPGTRLLVL.

CDR3 sequence (DNA): TGTGCCAGCTCACCTATCTCAGACTCCTATGGCTACACCTTC. Its translation: CASSPISDSYGYTF. The V gene is TRBV18, the J gene TRBJ1-2; D ambiguous. Germline V gene sequence: CDR1 KGHSH, CDR2 LQKENI. The CDR3 contains 14 residues. Between the trimmed V and J ends, which lost 3 bases and 4 bases, there was a span of 12 bases.

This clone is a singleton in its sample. This chain's CDR3 is CASSLAELDEQYF. In DNA, the CDR3 is TGTGCCAGCAGTTTAGCGGAGTTGGACGAGCAGTACTTC. The chain has TRBV12-3 or TRBV12-4 and TRBJ2-7; the D is unclear. Trimming left V 0 bases short and J 5 bases short, with 8 bases between. CDR3 length equals 13 residues.

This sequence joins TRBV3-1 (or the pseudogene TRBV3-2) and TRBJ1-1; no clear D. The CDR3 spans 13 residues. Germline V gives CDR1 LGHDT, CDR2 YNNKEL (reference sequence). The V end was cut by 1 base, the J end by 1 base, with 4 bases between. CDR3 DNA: TGTGCCAGCAGCCAAGTGAGGAACACTGAAGCTTTCTTT. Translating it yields CASSQVRNTEAFF.

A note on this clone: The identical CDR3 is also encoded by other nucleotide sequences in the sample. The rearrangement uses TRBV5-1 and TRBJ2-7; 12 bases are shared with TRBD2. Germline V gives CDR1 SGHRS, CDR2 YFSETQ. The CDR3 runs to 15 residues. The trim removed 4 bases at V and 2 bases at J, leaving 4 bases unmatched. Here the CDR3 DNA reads TGCGCCAGCAGCGCCGGACTAGCGGGGACCTACGAGCAGTACTTC. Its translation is CASSAGLAGTYEQYF.